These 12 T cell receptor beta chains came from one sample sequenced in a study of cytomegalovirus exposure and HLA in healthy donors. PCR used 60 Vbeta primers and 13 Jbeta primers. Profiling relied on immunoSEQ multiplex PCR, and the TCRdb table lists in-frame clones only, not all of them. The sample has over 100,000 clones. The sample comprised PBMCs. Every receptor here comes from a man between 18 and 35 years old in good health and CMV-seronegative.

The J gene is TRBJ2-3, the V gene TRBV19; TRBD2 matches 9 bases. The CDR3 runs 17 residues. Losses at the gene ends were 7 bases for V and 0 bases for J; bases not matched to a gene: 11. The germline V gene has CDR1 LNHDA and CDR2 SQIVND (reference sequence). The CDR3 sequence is CASIPRASGTSTDTQYF. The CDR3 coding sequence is TGTGCCAGTATCCCGCGGGCTAGCGGGACTAGCACAGATACGCAGTATTTT.

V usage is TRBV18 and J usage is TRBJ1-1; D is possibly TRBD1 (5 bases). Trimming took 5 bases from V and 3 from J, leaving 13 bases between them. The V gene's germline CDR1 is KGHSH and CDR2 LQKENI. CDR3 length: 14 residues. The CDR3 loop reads CASSKGQGDTEAFF. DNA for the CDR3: TGTGCCAGCTCAAAGGGGCAGGGCGACACTGAAGCTTTCTTT.

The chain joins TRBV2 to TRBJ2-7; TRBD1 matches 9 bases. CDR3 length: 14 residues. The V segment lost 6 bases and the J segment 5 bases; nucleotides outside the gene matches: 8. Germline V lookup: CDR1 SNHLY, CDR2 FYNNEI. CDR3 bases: TGTGCCAGCAGACCACCTAGGGACAGGGACGAGCAGTACTTC. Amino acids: CASRPPRDRDEQYF.

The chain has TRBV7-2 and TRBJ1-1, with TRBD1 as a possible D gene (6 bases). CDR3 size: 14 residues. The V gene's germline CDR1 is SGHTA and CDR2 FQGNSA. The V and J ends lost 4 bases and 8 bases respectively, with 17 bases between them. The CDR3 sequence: CASSSRQARTEAFF. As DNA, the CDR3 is TGTGCCAGCAGCTCGCGACAGGCGAGAACCGAAGCTTTCTTT. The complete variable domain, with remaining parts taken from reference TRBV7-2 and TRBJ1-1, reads GAGVSQSPSNKVTEKGKDVELRCDPISGHTALYWYRQSLGQGLEFLIYFQGNSAPDKSGLPSDRFSAERTGGSVSTLTIQRTQQEDSAVYLCASSSRQARTEAFFGQGTRLTVV.

The CDR3 reads CASSLRLAGAYEQYF. The CDR3 DNA is TGTGCCAGCAGCTTAAGACTAGCGGGAGCCTACGAGCAGTACTTC. The V call is TRBV7-2, the J call TRBJ2-7; 12 bases fit TRBD2. Germline values: CDR1 SGHTA, CDR2 FQGNSA. This CDR3 is 15 amino acids long. V shed 2 bases, J shed 2 bases, and the junction held 1 base outside the gene matches.

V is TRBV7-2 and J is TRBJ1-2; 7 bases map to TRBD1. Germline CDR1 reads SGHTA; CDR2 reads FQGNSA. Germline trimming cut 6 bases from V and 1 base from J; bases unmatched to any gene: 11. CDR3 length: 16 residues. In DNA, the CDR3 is TGTGCCAGCAGGAACTCCGGGACAGCGATTAACTATGGCTACACCTTC. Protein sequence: CASRNSGTAINYGYTF.

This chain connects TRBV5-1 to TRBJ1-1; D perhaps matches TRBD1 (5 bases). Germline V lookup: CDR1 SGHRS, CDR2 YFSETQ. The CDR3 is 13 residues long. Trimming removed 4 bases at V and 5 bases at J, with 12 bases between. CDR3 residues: CASSEDGGTEAFF. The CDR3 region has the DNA TGCGCCAGCAGCGAGGATGGGGGGACTGAAGCTTTCTTT.

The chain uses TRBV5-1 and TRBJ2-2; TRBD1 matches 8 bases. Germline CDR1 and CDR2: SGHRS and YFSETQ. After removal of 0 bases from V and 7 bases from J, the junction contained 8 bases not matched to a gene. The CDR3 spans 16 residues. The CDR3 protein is CASSLARGQAVGELFF. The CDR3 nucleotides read TGCGCCAGCAGCTTGGCCCGGGGACAGGCCGTCGGGGAGCTGTTTTTT.

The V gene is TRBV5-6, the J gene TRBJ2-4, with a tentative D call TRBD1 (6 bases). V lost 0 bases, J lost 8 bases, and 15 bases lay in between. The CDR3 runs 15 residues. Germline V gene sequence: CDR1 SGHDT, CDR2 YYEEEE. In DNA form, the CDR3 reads TGTGCCAGCAGCTTGGAATTGGGGCCAGGGGACATTCAGTACTTC. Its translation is CASSLELGPGDIQYF.

The CDR3 loop reads CASSEGLAYEQYF. The CDR3 DNA follows: TGTGCCAGCAGCGAAGGACTAGCTTACGAGCAGTACTTC. This sequence joins TRBV5-5 and TRBJ2-7; TRBD2 matches 8 bases. After removal of 4 bases from V and 4 bases from J, the junction contained 4 bases not matched to a gene. Germline CDR1 SGHKS, CDR2 YYEKEE (reference sequence). This CDR3 region has 13 residues.

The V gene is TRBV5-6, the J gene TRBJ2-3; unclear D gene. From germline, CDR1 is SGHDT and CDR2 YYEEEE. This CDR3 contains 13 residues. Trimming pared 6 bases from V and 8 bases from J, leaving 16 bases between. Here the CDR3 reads CASTLYNRGTQYF. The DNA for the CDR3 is TGTGCCAGCACCCTCTACAATCGAGGTACGCAGTATTTT. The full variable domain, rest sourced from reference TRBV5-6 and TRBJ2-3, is DAGVTQSPTHLIKTRGQQVTLRCSPKSGHDTVSWYQQALGQGPQFIFQYYEEEERQRGNFPDRFSGHQFPNYSSELNVNALLLGDSALYLCASTLYNRGTQYFGPGTRLTVL.

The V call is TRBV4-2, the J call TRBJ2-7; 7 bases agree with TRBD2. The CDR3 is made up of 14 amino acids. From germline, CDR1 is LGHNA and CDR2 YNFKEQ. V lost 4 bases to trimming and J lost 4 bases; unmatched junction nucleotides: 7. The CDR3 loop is CASSPRDYPYEQYF. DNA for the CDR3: TGTGCCAGCAGCCCCCGGGACTACCCTTACGAGCAGTACTTC.